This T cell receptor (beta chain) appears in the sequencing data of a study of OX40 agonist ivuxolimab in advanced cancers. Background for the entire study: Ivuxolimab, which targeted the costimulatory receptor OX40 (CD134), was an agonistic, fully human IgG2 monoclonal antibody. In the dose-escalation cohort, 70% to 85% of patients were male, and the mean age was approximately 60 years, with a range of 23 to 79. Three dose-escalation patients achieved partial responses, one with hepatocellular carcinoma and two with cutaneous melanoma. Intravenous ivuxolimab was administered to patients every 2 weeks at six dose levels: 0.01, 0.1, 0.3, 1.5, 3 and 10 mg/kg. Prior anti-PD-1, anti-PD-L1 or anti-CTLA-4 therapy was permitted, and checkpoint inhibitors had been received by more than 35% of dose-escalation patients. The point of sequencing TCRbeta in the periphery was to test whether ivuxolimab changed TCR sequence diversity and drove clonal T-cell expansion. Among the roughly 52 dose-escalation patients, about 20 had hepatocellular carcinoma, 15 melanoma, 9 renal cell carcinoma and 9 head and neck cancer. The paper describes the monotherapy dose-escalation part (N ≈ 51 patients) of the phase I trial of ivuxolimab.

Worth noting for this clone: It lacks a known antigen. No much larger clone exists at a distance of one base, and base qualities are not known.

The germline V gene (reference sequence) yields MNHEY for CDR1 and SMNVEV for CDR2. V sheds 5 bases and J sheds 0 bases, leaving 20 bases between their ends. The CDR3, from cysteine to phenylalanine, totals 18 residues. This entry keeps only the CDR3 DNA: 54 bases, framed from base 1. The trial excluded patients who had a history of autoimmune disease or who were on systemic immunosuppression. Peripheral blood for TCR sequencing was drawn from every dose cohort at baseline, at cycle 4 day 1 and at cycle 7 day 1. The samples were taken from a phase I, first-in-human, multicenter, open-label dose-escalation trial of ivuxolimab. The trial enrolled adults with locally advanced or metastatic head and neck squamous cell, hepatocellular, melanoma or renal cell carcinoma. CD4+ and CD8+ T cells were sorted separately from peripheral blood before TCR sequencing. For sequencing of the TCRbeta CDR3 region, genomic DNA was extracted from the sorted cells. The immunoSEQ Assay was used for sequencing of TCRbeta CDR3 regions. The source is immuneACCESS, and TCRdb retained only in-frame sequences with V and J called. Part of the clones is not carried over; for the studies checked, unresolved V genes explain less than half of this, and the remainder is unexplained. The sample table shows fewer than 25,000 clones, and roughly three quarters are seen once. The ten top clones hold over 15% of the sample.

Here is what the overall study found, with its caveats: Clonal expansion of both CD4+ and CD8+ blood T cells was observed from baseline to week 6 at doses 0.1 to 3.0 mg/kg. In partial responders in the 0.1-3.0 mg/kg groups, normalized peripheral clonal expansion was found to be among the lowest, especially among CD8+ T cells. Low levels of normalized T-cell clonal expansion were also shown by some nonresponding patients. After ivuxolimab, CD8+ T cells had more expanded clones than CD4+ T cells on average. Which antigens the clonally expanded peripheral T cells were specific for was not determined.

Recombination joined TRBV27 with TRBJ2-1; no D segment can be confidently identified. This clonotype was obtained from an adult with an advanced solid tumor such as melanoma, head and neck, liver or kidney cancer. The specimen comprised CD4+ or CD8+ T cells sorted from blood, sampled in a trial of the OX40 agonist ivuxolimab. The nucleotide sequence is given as TGTGCCAGCAGTCCATCACTTCGACTCGCGAGCTCCTACAATGAGCAGTTCTTC. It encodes CASSPSLRLASSYNEQFF.